Here is one T cell receptor (beta chain) with its context. Which antigen it targets is not known. There are no base qualities to consult, and no much larger clone falls within one base. This sample is drawn from a study of shared clonotypes between healthy human individuals (TCRdb year 2020). The study in broad terms: The cohort comprised a couple of women and a few men aged 18 to 49 years. For each donor, three plates each were used for CD4 naive and CD4 memory, two plates were used for CD8 naive, and one plate was used for CD8 memory. Blood TCR repertoires of several healthy adults were deeply sequenced to estimate repertoire size and the extent of clonotype sharing between individuals. Different laboratories and diverse techniques were used to prepare libraries and sequence TCR repertoires, to increase sequencing depth and limit assay-specific biases. Each donor's leukapheresis produced roughly between about 0.8 and 10 billion PBMCs. Results the study describes overall, beyond this receptor: Based on pairwise subsampling, the degree of clonotype sharing among donors was expected to be affected by sequencing depth. Rarefaction of sorted-subset datasets indicated incomplete sequencing despite the large sequencing depth. Larger estimated clonotype richness was generally found for naive subsets than for memory subsets. Sampling was restricted to blood, and TCR repertoires in tissues likely differ from the TCR repertoires found in blood. Clonotypes shared by all four sorted-subset donors showed higher generation probabilities than non-shared clonotypes. The genetic and exposure-history diversity represented was limited by the small number of donors. Sharing across a few donors was observed for approximately 4.6% of naive CD4, 3% to 3.5% of naive CD8, 2% to 2.5% of memory CD4, and around 0.42% of memory CD8 clonotypes.

The donors were healthy, HIV-negative adults with no recently reported acute infections or vaccinations. Every donor was a Caucasian adult residing in Nashville, Tennessee, USA. CD4+ T cells were enriched through magnetic negative selection, after which naive cells were positively selected on CD45RA and the remaining negative fraction served as the memory subset. Blood was obtained by leukapheresis, after which PBMCs were separated by Ficoll-Histopaque density gradient centrifugation and cryopreserved in liquid nitrogen vapor phase. Purity and quantity of every magnetically sorted T cell population were checked by analytical flow cytometry. From each sorted fraction, genomic DNA was isolated and quantified by UV absorbance on a Nanodrop 2000c. Using the deep immunoSEQ assay, multiplex PCR amplified TCR CDR3 regions from genomic DNA. Genomic DNA extracted from each cell subset was distributed evenly over all wells of several immunoSEQ 96-well plates, and each plate served as one replicate. Each replicate PCR for sorted subsets received approximately 200 ng genomic DNA, equal to about 30,000 T cell genomes. Purified libraries were quantified with a Qubit 3.0 fluorometer, sized on a Bioanalyzer 2100, and re-quantified with the KAPA Library Quantification kit. A separate single-read 150-cycle Illumina NextSeq 550 flow cell was used to sequence each immunoSEQ 96-well plate. The study's processing was this. The immunoSEQ output contained only junctional sequences without quality scores, so filtering could not match that applied to full-length reads. To assign V/J genes and CDR3, sequences were annotated against IMGT germline references using PyIR, a Python wrapper for IgBLAST v1.9. Reads were filtered out if the reads had weak V/J assignments (E-value above 1e-6), no CDR3, stop codons, out-of-frame junctions, or ambiguous translated residues. A V3J clonotype was defined by an identical inferred V gene, J gene, and CDR3 amino acid sequence. The percentage overlap between two repertoires was calculated by dividing the number of shared unique clonotypes by the size of the smaller repertoire. Repertoire richness was assessed with RTK rarefaction, the Chao1 estimator, and Recon v2.1 estimates of unobserved clonotypes. Generation probabilities were computed with OLGA for all TCRbeta clonotypes obtained by the gDNA method from a few donors. The immuneACCESS repertoire file appears here via TCRdb, limited to in-frame rearrangements. These files lack a portion of the clones; in checked studies, under half of the deficit traces to unresolved V genes, and the cause of the others is not known. D and trimming were read from the DNA, whereas the V and J calls and clone size are those reported in that table. Across this sample there are over a million clones, with approximately 80% seen only once. 0.6% to 0.7% of the sample goes to the ten largest clones.

The CDR3, from cysteine to phenylalanine, totals 13 residues. The retained sequence is limited to the CDR3, 39 bases, with the frame set at the first base. CDR1 and CDR2 were assigned from the germline V gene (reference sequence) as PRHDT and FYEKMQ. Relative to germline, V is 4 bases shorter and J is 7 bases shorter, with 14 bases between their ends. Sequencing was performed on memory CD4+ T cells from PBMCs. In light of the paper, this sample's cell subset or site label describes: CD45RA-negative fraction. The chain joins TRBV13 to TRBJ2-7; the D segment could be TRBD2, given 5 matching bases. This sequence originates from a man younger than 35 in good health. Some clones in this sample may be carry-over from other donors' samples. The sequenced DNA: TGTGCCAGCAGCTGGAGAGGTACGGGGGAGCAGTACTTC. Translated, this gives CASSWRGTGEQYF.